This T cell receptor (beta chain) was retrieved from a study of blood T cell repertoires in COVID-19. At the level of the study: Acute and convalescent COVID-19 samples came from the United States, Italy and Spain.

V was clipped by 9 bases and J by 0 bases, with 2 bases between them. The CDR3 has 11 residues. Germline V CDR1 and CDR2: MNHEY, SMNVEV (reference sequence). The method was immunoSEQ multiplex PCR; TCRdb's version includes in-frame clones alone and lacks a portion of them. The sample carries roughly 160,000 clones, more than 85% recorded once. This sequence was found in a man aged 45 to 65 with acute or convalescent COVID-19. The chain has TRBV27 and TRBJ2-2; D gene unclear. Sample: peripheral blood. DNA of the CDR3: TGTGCCAGTACGAACACCGGGGAGCTGTTTTTT. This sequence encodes CASTNTGELFF.